This TCR beta chain was recovered during a study of response to subunit inactivated influenza vaccine. Study-wide findings and caveats: Authors suggested each seasonal flu vaccination may recruit only limited numbers of new T cells.

This clonotype was counted ten times or more. Its antigen is still unknown. The V gene lost 0 bases and the J gene lost 6 bases, with 16 bases spanning the gap. Germline CDR1 SGHTA, CDR2 FQGNSA. The CDR3 spans 16 residues. From the RT-PCR reads, TCRdb called clonotypes with MiXCR, one entry per CDR3 protein. The table shows 450,000 to 600,000 distinct CDR3 sequences, with about 15% occurring only once. The rearrangement joins TRBV7-2 to TRBJ2-3; no definite D call. This TCR derives from a man aged 45 to 75 who received an inactivated influenza vaccine. Sequencing used CD4+ T cells sorted from PBMCs, obtained less than 25 months after vaccination. The chain's CDR3 is CASSLARLTPPDTQYF. The CDR3 DNA is TGTGCCAGCAGCTTAGCCCGACTGACCCCTCCGGATACGCAGTATTTT.